This T cell receptor (beta chain) was identified in a study of blood T cell repertoires in COVID-19. Study context: The origin of the acute and convalescent COVID-19 samples was the United States, Italy and Spain.

Assay used: immunoSEQ multiplex PCR; TCRdb lists only in-frame clones, some missing. This table holds about 140,000 clones, approximately 78% found once. The CDR3 spans 17 residues. The trim removed 5 bases at V and 7 bases at J, leaving 17 bases unmatched. The germline gives CDR1 SGHTA, CDR2 FQGNSA. Sequences were obtained from peripheral blood. This TCR was recovered from a man aged 55 to 70 who had recovered from COVID-19. This chain joins TRBV7-2 and TRBJ2-1, with TRBD1 identical over 7 bases. CDR3 residues: CASSARVGTGVRNEQFF. The CDR3 region has the DNA TGTGCCAGCAGCGCCCGGGTTGGTACAGGGGTTAGGAATGAGCAGTTCTTC. Variable domain in full (rest from reference TRBV7-2 and TRBJ2-1): GAGVSQSPSNKVTEKGKDVELRCDPISGHTALYWYRQSLGQGLEFLIYFQGNSAPDKSGLPSDRFSAERTGGSVSTLTIQRTQQEDSAVYLCASSARVGTGVRNEQFFGPGTRLTVL.